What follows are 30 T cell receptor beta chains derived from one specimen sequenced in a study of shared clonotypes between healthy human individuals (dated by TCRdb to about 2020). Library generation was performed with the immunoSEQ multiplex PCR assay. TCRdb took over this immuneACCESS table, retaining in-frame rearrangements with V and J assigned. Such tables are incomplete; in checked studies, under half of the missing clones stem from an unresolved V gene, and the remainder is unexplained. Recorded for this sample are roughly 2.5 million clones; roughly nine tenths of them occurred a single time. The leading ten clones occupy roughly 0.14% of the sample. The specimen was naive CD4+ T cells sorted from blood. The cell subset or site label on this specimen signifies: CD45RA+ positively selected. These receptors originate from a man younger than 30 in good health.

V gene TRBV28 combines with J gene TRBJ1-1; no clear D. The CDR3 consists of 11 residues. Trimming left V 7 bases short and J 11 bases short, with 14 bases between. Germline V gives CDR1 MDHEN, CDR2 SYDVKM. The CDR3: CASITRPEAFF. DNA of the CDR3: TGTGCCAGCATCACCCGACCGGAGGCTTTCTTT.

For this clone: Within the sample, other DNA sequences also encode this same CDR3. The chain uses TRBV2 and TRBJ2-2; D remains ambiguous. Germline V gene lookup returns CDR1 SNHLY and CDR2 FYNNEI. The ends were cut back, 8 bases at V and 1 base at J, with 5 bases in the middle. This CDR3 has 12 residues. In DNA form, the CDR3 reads TGTGCCAGCTCACGGAACACCGGGGAGCTGTTTTTT. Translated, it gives CASSRNTGELFF.

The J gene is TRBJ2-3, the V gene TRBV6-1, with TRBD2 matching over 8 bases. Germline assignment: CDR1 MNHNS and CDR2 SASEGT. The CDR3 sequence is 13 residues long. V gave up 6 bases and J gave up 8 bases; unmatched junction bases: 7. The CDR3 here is CASRMLAGTTQYF. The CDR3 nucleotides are TGTGCCAGCAGGATGTTAGCGGGAACTACGCAGTATTTT.

CDR3 loop: CASRGPLGAEDYGYTF. The CDR3 DNA reads TGTGCCAGTAGGGGACCCTTAGGGGCGGAAGACTATGGCTACACCTTC. This rearrangement joins TRBV19 to TRBJ1-2, with TRBD1 as a possible D gene (5 bases). The V end was cut by 6 bases, the J end by 3 bases, with 20 bases between. The CDR3 consists of 16 residues. The germline CDR1 and CDR2 sequences are LNHDA and SQIVND (reference sequence).

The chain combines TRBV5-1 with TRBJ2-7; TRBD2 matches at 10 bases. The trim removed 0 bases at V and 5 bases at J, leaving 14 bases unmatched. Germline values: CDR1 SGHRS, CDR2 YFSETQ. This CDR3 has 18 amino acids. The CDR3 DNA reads TGCGCCAGCAGCTTGGGAAGATCCTCTAGCGGGAGCCCCCACGAGCAGTACTTC. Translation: CASSLGRSSSGSPHEQYF.

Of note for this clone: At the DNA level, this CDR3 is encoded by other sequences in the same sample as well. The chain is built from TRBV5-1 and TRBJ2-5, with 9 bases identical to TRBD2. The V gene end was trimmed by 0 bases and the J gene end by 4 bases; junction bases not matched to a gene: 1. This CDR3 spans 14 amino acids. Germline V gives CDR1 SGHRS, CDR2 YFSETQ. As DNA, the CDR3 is TGCGCCAGCAGCTTGGTAGCGGGGGCAGAGACCCAGTACTTC. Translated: CASSLVAGAETQYF.

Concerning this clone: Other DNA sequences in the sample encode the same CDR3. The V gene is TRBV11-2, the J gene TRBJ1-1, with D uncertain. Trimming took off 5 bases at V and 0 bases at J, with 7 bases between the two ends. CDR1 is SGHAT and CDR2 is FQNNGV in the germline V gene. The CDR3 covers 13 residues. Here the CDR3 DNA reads TGTGCCAGCAGCCTTCAGTTGAACACTGAAGCTTTCTTT. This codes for CASSLQLNTEAFF. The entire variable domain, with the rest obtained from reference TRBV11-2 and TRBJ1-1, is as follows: EAGVAQSPRYKIIEKRQSVAFWCNPISGHATLYWYQQILGQGPKLLIQFQNNGVVDDSQLPKDRFSAERLKGVDSTLKIQPAKLEDSAVYLCASSLQLNTEAFFGQGTRLTVV.

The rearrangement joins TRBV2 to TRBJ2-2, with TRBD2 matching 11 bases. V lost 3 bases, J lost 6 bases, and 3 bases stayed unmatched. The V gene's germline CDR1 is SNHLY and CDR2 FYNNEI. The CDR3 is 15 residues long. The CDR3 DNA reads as TGTGCCAGCAGTGATAGCGGGAGGGGAGCCGGGGAGCTGTTTTTT. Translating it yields CASSDSGRGAGELFF.

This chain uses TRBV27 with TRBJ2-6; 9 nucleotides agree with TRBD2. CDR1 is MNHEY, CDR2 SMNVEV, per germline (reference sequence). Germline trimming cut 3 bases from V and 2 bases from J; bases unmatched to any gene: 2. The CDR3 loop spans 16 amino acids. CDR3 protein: CASSLAGGPGANVLTF. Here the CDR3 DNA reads TGTGCCAGCAGTTTGGCGGGAGGGCCTGGGGCCAACGTCCTGACTTTC. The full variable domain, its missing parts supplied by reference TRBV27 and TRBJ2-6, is EAQVTQNPRYLITVTGKKLTVTCSQNMNHEYMSWYRQDPGLGLRQIYYSMNVEVTDKGDVPEGYKVSRKEKRNFPLILESPSPNQTSLYFCASSLAGGPGANVLTFGAGSRLTVL.

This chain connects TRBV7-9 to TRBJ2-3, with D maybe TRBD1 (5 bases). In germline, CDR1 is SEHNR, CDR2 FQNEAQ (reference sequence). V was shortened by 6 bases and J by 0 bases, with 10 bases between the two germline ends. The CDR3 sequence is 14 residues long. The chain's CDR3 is CASRVGASTDTQYF. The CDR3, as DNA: TGTGCCAGCAGGGTAGGGGCTAGCACAGATACGCAGTATTTT.

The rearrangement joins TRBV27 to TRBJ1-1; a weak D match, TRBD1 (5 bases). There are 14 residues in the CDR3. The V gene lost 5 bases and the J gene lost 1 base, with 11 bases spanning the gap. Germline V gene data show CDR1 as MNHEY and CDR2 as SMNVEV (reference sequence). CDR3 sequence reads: CASSGGVGNTEAFF. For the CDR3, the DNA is TGTGCCAGCAGTGGAGGGGTGGGGAACACTGAAGCTTTCTTT.

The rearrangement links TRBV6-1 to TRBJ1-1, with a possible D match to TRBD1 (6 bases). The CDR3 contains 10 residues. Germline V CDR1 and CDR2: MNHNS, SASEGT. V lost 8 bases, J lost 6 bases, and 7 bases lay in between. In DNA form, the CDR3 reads TGTGCCAGCGGGACACCTGAAGCTTTCTTT. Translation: CASGTPEAFF.

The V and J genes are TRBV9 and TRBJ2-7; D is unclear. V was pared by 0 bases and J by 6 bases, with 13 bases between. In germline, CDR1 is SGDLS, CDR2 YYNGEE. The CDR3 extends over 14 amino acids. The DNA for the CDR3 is TGTGCCAGCAGCGTAGACCTTTTGACACCCGAGCAGTACTTC. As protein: CASSVDLLTPEQYF.

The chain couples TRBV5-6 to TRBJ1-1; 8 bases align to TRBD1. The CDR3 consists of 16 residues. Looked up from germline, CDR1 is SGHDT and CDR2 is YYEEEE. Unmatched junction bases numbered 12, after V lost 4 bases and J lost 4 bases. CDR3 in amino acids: CASSPWTGSEGTEAFF. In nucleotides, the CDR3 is TGTGCCAGCAGCCCCTGGACAGGGTCGGAGGGCACTGAAGCTTTCTTT. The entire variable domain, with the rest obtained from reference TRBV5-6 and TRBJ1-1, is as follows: DAGVTQSPTHLIKTRGQQVTLRCSPKSGHDTVSWYQQALGQGPQFIFQYYEEEERQRGNFPDRFSGHQFPNYSSELNVNALLLGDSALYLCASSPWTGSEGTEAFFGQGTRLTVV.

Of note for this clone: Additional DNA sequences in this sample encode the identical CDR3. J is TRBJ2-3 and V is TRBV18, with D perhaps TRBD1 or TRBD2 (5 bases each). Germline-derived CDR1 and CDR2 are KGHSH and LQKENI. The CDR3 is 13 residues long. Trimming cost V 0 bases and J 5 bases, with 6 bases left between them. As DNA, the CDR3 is TGTGCCAGCTCACCACCGGGGGAAGATACGCAGTATTTT. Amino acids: CASSPPGEDTQYF.

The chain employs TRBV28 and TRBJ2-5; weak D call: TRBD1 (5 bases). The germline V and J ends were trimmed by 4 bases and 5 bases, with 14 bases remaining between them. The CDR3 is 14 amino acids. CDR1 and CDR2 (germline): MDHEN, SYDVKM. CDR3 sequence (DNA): TGTGCCAGCAGTTGGGGCGGAGCAGGGGAGACCCAGTACTTC. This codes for CASSWGGAGETQYF.

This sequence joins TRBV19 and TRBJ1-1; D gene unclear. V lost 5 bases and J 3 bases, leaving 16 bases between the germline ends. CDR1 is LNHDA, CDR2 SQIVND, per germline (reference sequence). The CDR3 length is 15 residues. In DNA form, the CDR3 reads TGTGCCAGTAGTGGAGTGTCTGTTGCGGACACTGAAGCTTTCTTT. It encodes CASSGVSVADTEAFF.

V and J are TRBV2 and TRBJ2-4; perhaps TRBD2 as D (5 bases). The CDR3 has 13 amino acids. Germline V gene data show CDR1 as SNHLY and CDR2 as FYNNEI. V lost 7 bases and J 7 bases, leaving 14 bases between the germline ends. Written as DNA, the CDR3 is TGTGCCAGCATGGGTTTCGGGATGAACATTCAGTACTTC. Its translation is CASMGFGMNIQYF.

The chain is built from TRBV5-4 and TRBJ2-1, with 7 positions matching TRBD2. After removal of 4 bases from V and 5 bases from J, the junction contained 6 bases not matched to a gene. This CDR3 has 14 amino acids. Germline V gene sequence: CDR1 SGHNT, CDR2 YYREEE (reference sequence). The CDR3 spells CASSQTSQNNEQFF. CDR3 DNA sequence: TGTGCCAGCAGCCAGACTAGCCAAAACAATGAGCAGTTCTTC.

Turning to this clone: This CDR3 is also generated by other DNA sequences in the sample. The CDR3 sequence is CASGLGGTDTQYF. In nucleotides, the CDR3 is TGTGCTAGTGGCCTTGGAGGCACAGATACGCAGTATTTT. V gene TRBV12-5 combines with J gene TRBJ2-3; the D is unclear. Germline V gives CDR1 LGHNT, CDR2 FRNRAP. Trimming pared 6 bases from V and 1 base from J, leaving 8 bases between. This CDR3 region has 13 residues.

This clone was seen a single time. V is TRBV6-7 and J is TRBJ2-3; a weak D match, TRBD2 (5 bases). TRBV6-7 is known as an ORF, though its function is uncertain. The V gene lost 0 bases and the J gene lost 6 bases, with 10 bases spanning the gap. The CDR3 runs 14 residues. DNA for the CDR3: TGTGCCAGCAGTTACTCGAACCGCGGGGATACGCAGTATTTT. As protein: CASSYSNRGDTQYF.

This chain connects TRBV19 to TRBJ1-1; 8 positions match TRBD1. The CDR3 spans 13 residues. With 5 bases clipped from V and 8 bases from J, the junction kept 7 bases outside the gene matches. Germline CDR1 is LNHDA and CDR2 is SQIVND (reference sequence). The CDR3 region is CASSFGQGSEAFF. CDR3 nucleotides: TGTGCCAGTAGTTTCGGACAGGGAAGCGAAGCTTTCTTT.

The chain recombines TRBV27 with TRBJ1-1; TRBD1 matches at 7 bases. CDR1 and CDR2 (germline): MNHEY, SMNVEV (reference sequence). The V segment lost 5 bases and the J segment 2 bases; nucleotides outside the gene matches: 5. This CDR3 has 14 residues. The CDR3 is CASSQWTGNTEAFF. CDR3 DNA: TGTGCCAGCAGTCAATGGACAGGAAACACTGAAGCTTTCTTT.

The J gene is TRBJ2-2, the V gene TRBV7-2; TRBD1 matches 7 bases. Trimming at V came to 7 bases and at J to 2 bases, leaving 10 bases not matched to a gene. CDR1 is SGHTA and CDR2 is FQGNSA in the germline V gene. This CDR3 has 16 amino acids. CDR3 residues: CASIKGAGSNTGELFF. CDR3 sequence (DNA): TGTGCCAGCATCAAGGGGGCGGGTTCAAACACCGGGGAGCTGTTTTTT.

Here the CDR3 reads CAWRTVPYEQYF. CDR3 nucleotide sequence: TGTGCCTGGAGGACTGTCCCCTACGAGCAGTACTTC. The chain combines TRBV30 with TRBJ2-7; D is undetermined. Germline CDR1 GTSNPN, CDR2 SVGIG (reference sequence). Trimming stripped 3 bases from V and 2 bases from J, with 8 bases between. This CDR3 is 12 amino acids long.

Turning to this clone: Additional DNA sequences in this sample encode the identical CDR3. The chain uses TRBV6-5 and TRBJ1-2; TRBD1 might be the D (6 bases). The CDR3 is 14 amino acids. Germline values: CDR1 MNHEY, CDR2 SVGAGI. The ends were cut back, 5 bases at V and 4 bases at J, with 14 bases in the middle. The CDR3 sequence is CASSRGDTTYGYTF. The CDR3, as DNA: TGTGCCAGCAGTCGGGGGGACACGACCTATGGCTACACCTTC.

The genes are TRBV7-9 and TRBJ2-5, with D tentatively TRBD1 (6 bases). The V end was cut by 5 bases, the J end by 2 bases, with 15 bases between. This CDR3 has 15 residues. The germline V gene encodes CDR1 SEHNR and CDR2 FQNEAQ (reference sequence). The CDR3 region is CASSQLRDTQETQYF. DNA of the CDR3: TGTGCCAGCAGCCAACTCCGGGACACTCAAGAGACCCAGTACTTC.

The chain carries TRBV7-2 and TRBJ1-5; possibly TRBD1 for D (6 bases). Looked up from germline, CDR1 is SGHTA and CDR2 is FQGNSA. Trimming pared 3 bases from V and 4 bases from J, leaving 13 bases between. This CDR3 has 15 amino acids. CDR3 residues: CASSFLLQGNQPQHF. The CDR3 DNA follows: TGTGCCAGCAGCTTCCTACTACAGGGAAATCAGCCCCAGCATTTT.

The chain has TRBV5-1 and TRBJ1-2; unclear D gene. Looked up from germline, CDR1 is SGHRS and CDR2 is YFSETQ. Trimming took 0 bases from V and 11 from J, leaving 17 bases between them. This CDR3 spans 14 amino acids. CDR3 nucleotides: TGCGCCAGCAGCTTGGGTACGGAGGGATTCGGGTACACCTTC. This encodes CASSLGTEGFGYTF.

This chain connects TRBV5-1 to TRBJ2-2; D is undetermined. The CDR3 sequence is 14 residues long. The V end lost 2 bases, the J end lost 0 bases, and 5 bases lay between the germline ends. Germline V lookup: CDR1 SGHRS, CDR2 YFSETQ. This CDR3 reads CASSFEANTGELFF. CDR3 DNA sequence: TGCGCCAGCAGCTTCGAAGCGAACACCGGGGAGCTGTTTTTT.